This note documents a single T cell receptor beta chain sequence. What it recognizes is unknown. This record comes from a study of OX40 agonist ivuxolimab in advanced cancers. Study as a whole: Patients took ivuxolimab, an agonistic anti-OX40 (CD134) antibody. Prior therapy, whether anti-PD-1, anti-PD-L1 or anti-CTLA-4, was allowed, and 30% to 40% had some.

Study-level findings and limits: Some nonresponders likewise displayed low normalized T-cell clonal expansion. Individuals who were partial responders at 0.1-3.0 mg/kg had clonal expansion that ranked among the lowest.

The CDR3 is 17 amino acids. From germline, CDR1 is SGHNT and CDR2 YYREEE (reference sequence). Trimming took off 5 bases at V and 3 bases at J, with 20 bases between the two ends. Libraries were prepared by immunoSEQ multiplex PCR; TCRdb keeps only in-frame clonotypes and omits some of them. The top ten clones hold 4% to 5.5% of a sample with some 33,000 clones, about 89% of them seen once. The chain has TRBV5-4 and TRBJ2-2; perhaps D is TRBD1 or TRBD2 (6 bases each). The sequence came from an adult with an advanced solid tumor such as melanoma, head and neck, liver or kidney cancer. The sample consisted of CD4+ or CD8+ T cells sorted from blood, taken in a trial of the OX40 agonist ivuxolimab. The CDR3: CASSWGPGAPDTGELFF. CDR3 sequence (DNA): TGTGCCAGCAGTTGGGGGCCGGGGGCTCCGGACACCGGGGAGCTGTTTTTT. Full variable domain (rest looked up from reference TRBV5-4 and TRBJ2-2): ETGVTQSPTHLIKTRGQQVTLRCSSQSGHNTVSWYQQALGQGPQFIFQYYREEENGRGNFPPRFSGLQFPNYSSELNVNALELDDSALYLCASSWGPGAPDTGELFFGEGSRLTVL.